This TCR beta chain appears in the sequencing data of a study of CD8 T cells in Susac syndrome (dated by TCRdb to the late 2010s). Notes on the research overall: Whether CD8+ T cell activation and differentiation in Susac syndrome was antigen driven was tested using repertoire sequencing. CD8+ T cell repertoire clonality was compared between eleven to twelve healthy donors, approximately 14 Susac syndrome patients and approximately 15 multiple sclerosis patients.

With respect to this clonotype: What this receptor recognizes is not known. Base qualities are not at hand, and no much larger clone is one base apart.

Peripheral blood CD8+ and CD4+ T cells from healthy donors, Susac syndrome patients and multiple sclerosis patients were profiled using high-throughput TCR beta sequencing. The healthy donors served as controls matched for age and sex. Bulk CD8+ and CD4+ T cells were purified by magnetic negative isolation, while CD8+ TEMRA cells were enriched using FACS. Blood was drawn into EDTA tubes, processed within 24 hours, and PBMCs were isolated by density gradient centrifugation. PBMCs intended for TCR sequencing were frozen in liquid nitrogen and were later thawed in a 37 degrees C water bath. Purity of sorted or isolated CD4+, CD8+ and CD8+ TEMRA cells was at least 90%. Study-wide findings and limitations: The study acknowledged that relatively few individuals were included in the TCR sequencing and HLA analysis.

RNA was extracted with the RNeasy kit and roughly 0.45 to 1 ug was reverse transcribed using random hexamers. The immunoSEQ multiplex PCR assay, covering 54 Vbeta and 13 Jbeta segments, was used to amplify TCR beta CDR3 regions. To correct PCR amplification bias, a synthetic template baseline was used for both primer optimization and computational correction. Per the authors' processing: Reads were annotated to V, D and J genes according to IMGT and were analyzed with immunoSEQ Analyzer, with only productive sequences retained. Clonality was computed as one minus Shannon entropy normalized by log2 of the number of productive unique sequences. For each patient and control, public and private clones were evaluated within the 100 most prevalent clones. Clones were defined as Susac-specific if absent from the healthy and MS cohorts, from approximately 1,100 published viral clones and from other ImmuneACCESS disease sequences. TCRdb itself trimmed the public reads at Q25 with fastp, ran MiXCR and retained productive beta chains. Rows merge per CDR3 protein into single entries with the most common DNA and genes. The V and J calls shown here were made by TCRdb, not taken from the authors' results. The sample table records tens of thousands of distinct CDR3 sequences; approximately 93% of these occur just once. The top ten constitute 0.45% to 0.65% of the sample.

Sequences SGHAT (CDR1) and FQNNGV (CDR2) are obtained from the germline V gene. Reading from cysteine to phenylalanine, the CDR3 counts 18 amino acids. Only CDR3 DNA is held: 54 bases, read in frame from base 1. V is shortened by 5 bases, J by 2 bases, and the region joining them spans 19 bases. The chain employs TRBV11-2 and TRBJ2-6, with no confidently assigned D gene. This TCR was recovered from a human donor in good health. Sequencing was carried out using CD8+ T cells from PBMCs. Here the CDR3 is given as CASSPWLVKETGANVLTF. The sequence in DNA is TGTGCCAGCAGCCCCTGGTTGGTTAAAGAGACTGGGGCCAACGTCCTGACTTTC.